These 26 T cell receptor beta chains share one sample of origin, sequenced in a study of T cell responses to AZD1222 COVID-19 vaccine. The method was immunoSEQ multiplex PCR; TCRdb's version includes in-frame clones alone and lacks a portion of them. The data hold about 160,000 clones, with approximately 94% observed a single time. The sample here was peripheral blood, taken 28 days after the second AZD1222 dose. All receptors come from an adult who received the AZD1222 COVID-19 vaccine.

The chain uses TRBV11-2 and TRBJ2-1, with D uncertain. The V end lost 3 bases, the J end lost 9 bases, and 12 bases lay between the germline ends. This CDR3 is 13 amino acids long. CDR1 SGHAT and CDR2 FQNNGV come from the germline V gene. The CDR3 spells CASSFFGSTEQFF. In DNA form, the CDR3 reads TGTGCCAGCAGCTTCTTTGGGTCCACTGAGCAGTTCTTC.

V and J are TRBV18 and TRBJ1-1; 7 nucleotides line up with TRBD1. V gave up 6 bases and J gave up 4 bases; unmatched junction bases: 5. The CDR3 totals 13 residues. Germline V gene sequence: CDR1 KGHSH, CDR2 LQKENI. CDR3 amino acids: CASSQGEGTEAFF. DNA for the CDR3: TGTGCCAGCTCTCAGGGGGAGGGCACTGAAGCTTTCTTT. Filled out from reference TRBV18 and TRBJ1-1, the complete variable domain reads NAGVMQNPRHLVRRRGQEARLRCSPMKGHSHVYWYRQLPEEGLKFMVYLQKENIIDESGMPKERFSAEFPKEGPSILRIQQVVRGDSAAYFCASSQGEGTEAFFGQGTRLTVV.

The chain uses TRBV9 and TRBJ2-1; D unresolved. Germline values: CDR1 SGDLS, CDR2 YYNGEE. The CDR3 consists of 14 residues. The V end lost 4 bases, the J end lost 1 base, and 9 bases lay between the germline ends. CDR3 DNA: TGTGCCAGCAGCCCAGGTGGGTCCTACAATGAGCAGTTCTTC. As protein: CASSPGGSYNEQFF.

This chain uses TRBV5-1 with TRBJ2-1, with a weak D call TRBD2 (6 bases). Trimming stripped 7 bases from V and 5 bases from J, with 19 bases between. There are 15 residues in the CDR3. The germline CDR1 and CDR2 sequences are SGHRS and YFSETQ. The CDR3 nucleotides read TGCGCCAGCGGGACTCCTCCTCCTTTTAACAATGAGCAGTTCTTC. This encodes CASGTPPPFNNEQFF.

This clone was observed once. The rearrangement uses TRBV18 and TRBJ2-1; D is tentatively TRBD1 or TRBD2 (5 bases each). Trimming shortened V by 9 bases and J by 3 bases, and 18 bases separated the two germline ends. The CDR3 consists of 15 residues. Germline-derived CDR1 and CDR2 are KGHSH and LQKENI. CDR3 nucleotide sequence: TGTGCCAGTCACATTTCCCGGGACCGCTACAATGAGCAGTTCTTC. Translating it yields CASHISRDRYNEQFF.

This CDR3 is CATSAGGTDTQYF. The CDR3 nucleotides read TGTGCCACCAGCGCGGGGGGGACCGATACGCAGTATTTT. This chain joins TRBV15 and TRBJ2-3; 9 bases align to TRBD2. The CDR3 spans 13 residues. Germline trimming cut 5 bases from V and 6 bases from J; bases unmatched to any gene: 3. Per the germline V gene, CDR1 is LNHNV and CDR2 is YYDKDF (reference sequence).

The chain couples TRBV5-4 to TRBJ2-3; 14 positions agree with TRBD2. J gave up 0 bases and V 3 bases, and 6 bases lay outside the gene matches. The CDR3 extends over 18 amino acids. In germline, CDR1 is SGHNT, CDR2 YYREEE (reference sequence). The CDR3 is CASSSRLAGGVSTDTQYF. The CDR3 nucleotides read TGTGCCAGCAGCTCGAGACTAGCGGGAGGGGTTAGCACAGATACGCAGTATTTT.

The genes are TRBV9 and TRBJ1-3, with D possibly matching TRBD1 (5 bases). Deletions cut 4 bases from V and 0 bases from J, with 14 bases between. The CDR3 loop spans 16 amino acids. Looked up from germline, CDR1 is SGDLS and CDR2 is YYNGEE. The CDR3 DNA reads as TGTGCCAGCAGCTACAACCAGGGAAGCTCTGGAAACACCATATATTTT. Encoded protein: CASSYNQGSSGNTIYF.

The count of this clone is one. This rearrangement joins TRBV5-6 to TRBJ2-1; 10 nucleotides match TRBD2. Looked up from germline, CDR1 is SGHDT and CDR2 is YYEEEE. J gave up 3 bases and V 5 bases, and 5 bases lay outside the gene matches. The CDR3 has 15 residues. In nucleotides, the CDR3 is TGTGCCAGCAGAGGTCTAGCGGGAGACTACAATGAGCAGTTCTTC. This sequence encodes CASRGLAGDYNEQFF. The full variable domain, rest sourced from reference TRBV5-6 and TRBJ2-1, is DAGVTQSPTHLIKTRGQQVTLRCSPKSGHDTVSWYQQALGQGPQFIFQYYEEEERQRGNFPDRFSGHQFPNYSSELNVNALLLGDSALYLCASRGLAGDYNEQFFGPGTRLTVL.

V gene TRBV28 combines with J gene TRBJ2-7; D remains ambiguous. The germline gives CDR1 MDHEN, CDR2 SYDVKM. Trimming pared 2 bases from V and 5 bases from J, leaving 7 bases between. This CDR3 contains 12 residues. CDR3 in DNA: TGTGCCAGCAGTTTAAGGGTCAACGAGCAGTACTTC. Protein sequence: CASSLRVNEQYF.

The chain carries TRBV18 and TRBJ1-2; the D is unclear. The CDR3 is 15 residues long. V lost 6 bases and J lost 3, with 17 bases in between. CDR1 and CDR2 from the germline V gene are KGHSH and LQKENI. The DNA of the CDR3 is TGTGCCAGCTCTCTCACGGGCCCCAGGCACTATGGCTACACCTTC. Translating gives CASSLTGPRHYGYTF. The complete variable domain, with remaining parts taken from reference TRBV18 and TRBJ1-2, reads NAGVMQNPRHLVRRRGQEARLRCSPMKGHSHVYWYRQLPEEGLKFMVYLQKENIIDESGMPKERFSAEFPKEGPSILRIQQVVRGDSAAYFCASSLTGPRHYGYTFGSGTRLTVV.

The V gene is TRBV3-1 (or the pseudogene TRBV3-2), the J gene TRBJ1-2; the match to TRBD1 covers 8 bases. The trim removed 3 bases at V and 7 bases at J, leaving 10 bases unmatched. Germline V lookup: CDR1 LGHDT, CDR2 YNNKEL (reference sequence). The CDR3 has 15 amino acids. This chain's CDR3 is CASSQNRGKGGGYTF. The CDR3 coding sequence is TGTGCCAGCAGCCAGAACAGGGGGAAAGGTGGTGGCTACACCTTC.

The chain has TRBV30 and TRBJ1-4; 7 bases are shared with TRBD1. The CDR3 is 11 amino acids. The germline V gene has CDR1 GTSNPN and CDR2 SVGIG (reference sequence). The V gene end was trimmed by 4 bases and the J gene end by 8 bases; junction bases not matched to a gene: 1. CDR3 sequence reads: CAWKGQEKLFF. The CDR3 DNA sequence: TGTGCCTGGAAGGGACAGGAAAAACTGTTTTTT. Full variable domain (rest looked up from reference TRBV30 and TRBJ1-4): SQTIHQWPATLVQPVGSPLSLECTVEGTSNPNLYWYRQAAGRGLQLLFYSVGIGQISSEVPQNLSASRPQDRQFILSSKKLLLSDSGFYLCAWKGQEKLFFGSGTQLSVL.

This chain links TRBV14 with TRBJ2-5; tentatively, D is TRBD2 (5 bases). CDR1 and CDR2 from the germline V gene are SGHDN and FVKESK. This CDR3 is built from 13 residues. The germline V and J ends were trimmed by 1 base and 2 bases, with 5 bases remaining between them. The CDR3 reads CASSQGLQETQYF. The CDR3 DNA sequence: TGTGCCAGCAGCCAAGGACTACAAGAGACCCAGTACTTC.

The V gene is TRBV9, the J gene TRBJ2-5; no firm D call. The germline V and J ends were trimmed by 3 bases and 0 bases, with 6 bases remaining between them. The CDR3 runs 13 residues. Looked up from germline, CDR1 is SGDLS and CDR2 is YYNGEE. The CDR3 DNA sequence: TGTGCCAGCAGCGCCGGACACCAAGAGACCCAGTACTTC. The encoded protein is CASSAGHQETQYF.

The CDR3 bases are TGTGCCAGCAGGACAGGGGCGACTTACAATGAGCAGTTCTTC. Translation: CASRTGATYNEQFF. The genes are TRBV2 and TRBJ2-1, with TRBD1 matching over 8 bases. The ends lost 6 bases at V and 4 bases at J; junction bases unmatched: 5. Germline CDR1 SNHLY, CDR2 FYNNEI. The CDR3 runs 14 residues.

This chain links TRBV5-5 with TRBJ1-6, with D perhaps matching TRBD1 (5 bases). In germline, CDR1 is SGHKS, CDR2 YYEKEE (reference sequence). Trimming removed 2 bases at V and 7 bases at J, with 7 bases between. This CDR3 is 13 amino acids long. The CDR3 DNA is TGTGCCAGCAGCTTCGACAGCAATTCACCCCTCCACTTT. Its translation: CASSFDSNSPLHF.

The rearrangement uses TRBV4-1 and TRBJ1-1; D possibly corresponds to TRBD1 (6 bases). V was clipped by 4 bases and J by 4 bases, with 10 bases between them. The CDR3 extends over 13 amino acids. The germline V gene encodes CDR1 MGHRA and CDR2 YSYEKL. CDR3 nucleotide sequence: TGCGCCAGCAGCCCGACAGGTGTCACTGAAGCTTTCTTT. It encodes CASSPTGVTEAFF.

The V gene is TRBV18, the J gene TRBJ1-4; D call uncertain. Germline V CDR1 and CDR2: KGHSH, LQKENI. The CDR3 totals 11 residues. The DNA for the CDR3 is TGTGGGTTTGCAACTAATGAAAAACTGTTTTTT. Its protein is CGFATNEKLFF.

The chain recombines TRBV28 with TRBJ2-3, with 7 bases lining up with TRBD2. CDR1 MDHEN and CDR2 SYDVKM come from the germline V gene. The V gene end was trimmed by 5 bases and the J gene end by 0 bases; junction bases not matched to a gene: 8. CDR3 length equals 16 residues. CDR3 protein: CASSTPSGPSTDTQYF. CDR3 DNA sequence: TGTGCCAGCAGTACCCCTAGCGGTCCTAGCACAGATACGCAGTATTTT.

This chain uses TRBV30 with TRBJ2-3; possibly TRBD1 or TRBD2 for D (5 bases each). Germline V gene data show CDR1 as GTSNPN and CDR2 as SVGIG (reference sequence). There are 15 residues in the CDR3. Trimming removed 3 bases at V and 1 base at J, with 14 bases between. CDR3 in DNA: TGTGCCTGGAGGGCTAAGAGGGGTGGCACAGATACGCAGTATTTT. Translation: CAWRAKRGGTDTQYF.

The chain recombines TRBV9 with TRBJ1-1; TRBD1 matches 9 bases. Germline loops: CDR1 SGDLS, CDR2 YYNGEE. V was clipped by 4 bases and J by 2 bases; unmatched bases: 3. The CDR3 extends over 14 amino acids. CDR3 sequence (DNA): TGTGCCAGCAGCCCAACAGGGGGCAACACTGAAGCTTTCTTT. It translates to CASSPTGGNTEAFF.

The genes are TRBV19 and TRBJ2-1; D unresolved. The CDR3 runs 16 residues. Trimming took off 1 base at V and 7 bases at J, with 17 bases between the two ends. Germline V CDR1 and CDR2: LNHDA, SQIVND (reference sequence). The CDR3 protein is CASSIVVPVPRNEQFF. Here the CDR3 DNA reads TGTGCCAGTAGTATAGTTGTTCCGGTCCCGAGGAATGAGCAGTTCTTC.

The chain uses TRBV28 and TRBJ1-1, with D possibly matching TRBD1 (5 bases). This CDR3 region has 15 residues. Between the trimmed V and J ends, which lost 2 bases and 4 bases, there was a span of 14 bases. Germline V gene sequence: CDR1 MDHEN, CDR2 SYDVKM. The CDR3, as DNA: TGTGCCAGCAGTTTACCAGGGACCGCTCTCACTGAAGCTTTCTTT. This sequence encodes CASSLPGTALTEAFF.

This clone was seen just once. The CDR3 DNA reads TGTGCCTGGAGTGTAATGTACGAGCAGTACTTC. Amino acids: CAWSVMYEQYF. The chain couples TRBV30 to TRBJ2-7; no definite D call. Trimming removed 0 bases at V and 4 bases at J, with 4 bases between. Germline CDR1 is GTSNPN and CDR2 is SVGIG (reference sequence). The CDR3 is made up of 11 amino acids.

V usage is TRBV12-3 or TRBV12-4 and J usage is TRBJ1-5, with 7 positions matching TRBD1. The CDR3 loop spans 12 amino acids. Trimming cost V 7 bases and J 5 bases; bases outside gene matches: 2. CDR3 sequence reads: CASKTGDQPQHF. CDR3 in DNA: TGTGCCAGCAAAACAGGGGATCAGCCCCAGCATTTT.